These T cell receptor beta chains were read from a single sample in a study of blood T cell repertoires in COVID-19. Method: immunoSEQ multiplex PCR; TCRdb's copy keeps in-frame clones and lacks some. Of under 45,000 clones listed, around 90% are singletons. The sample consisted of peripheral blood. These receptors were taken from a human donor in a cohort sampled during active COVID-19. Each CDR3 is given with its conserved first and last residue. A D gene is named only where the DNA matches it firmly.

V gene	J gene	D gene	CDR3 protein
TRBV4-1	TRBJ1-3	TRBD1	CASNPTGGSGNTIYF
TRBV9	TRBJ1-6	-	CASSDGVNSPLHF
TRBV4-1	TRBJ1-1	TRBD1	CASSPGTGTGPNTEAFF
TRBV9	TRBJ1-1	-	CASSPGLNTEAFF
TRBV6-5	TRBJ2-7	-	CASATSHRNEQYF
TRBV5-1	TRBJ2-7	TRBD1	CASTLGQGGSGEQYF
TRBV11-2	TRBJ1-2	TRBD1	CASSRGQFLTF
TRBV6-5	TRBJ2-7	TRBD2	CASSYSPSGGYEQYF
TRBV7-2	TRBJ1-4	-	CASSLGTEFNEKLFF
TRBV10-2	TRBJ1-2	TRBD1	CASSEWDRTRANYGYTF
TRBV9	TRBJ1-2	-	CASSVGAHIAF
TRBV5-1	TRBJ2-7	TRBD1	CASSWYPQGASDEQYF
TRBV5-1	TRBJ2-1	TRBD2	CASSALGSGGLSYNEQFF
TRBV6-2/TRBV6-3	TRBJ2-7	TRBD1	CASSLRGQGREQYF
TRBV4-1	TRBJ1-4	TRBD1	CASSHGDRSEKLFF
TRBV11-2	TRBJ1-6	-	CASSSYNSPLHF
TRBV5-6	TRBJ2-1	TRBD2	CASSRTGLATQFF
TRBV6-5	TRBJ1-2	-	CASSTGNYGYTF
TRBV6-6	TRBJ2-7	-	CASSYLVGQGSGEQYF
TRBV18	TRBJ1-4	TRBD1	CASSPLQPGQPLEKLFF
TRBV7-9	TRBJ1-1	-	CASSFGQSEAFF
TRBV29-1	TRBJ2-1	TRBD2	CSAPPTSGRDNEQFF
TRBV3-1/TRBV3-2	TRBJ2-7	-	CASSQVQGSHEQYF
TRBV7-2	TRBJ1-2	TRBD1	CASSLGTGFGYTF
TRBV6-6	TRBJ1-2	-	CASSKQGDGYTF
TRBV10-3	TRBJ1-1	-	CAISVEGTEAFF
TRBV20-1	TRBJ2-7	-	CSASVAGALVEQYF
TRBV7-2	TRBJ2-7	-	CASSSTEIYEQYF